These 10 T cell receptor beta chains came from one sample sequenced in a study of T cells in Graves' hyperthyroidism and ophthalmopathy. RNA transcripts gave rise to amplified TCR beta CDR3 regions. The TCR CDR3 was amplified in a first-round RT-PCR using the HTBI primer set. TCRdb re-called the multiplex PCR reads through MiXCR, storing one row per CDR3 protein. This table has around 800,000 distinct CDR3 sequences, roughly 40% appearing once. The sample was blood. These receptors all come from a young man with Graves' hyperthyroidism.

This clonotype was seen repeatedly, ten times or more. This CDR3 is CASSYQNRAYSNQPQHF. CDR3 sequence (DNA): TGTGCCAGCAGTTACCAGAACAGAGCGTATAGCAATCAGCCCCAGCATTTT. The chain links TRBV6-6 to TRBJ1-5; D is unclear. CDR1 is MNHNY, CDR2 SVGAGI, per germline (reference sequence). The CDR3 covers 17 residues. Trimming removed 2 bases at V and 0 bases at J, with 14 bases between.

This clonotype was seen more than once but under ten times. The genes are TRBV10-3 and TRBJ1-6; 11 nucleotides agree with TRBD1. Germline CDR1 is ENHRY and CDR2 is SYGVKD. The CDR3 spans 14 residues. V dropped 10 bases and J dropped 7; count of bases not matched to a gene: 6. The CDR3 DNA sequence: TGTGCCACGGCGGGGACAGGGGGAAATTCACCCCTCCACTTT. This translates into CATAGTGGNSPLHF.

V gene TRBV29-1 combines with J gene TRBJ2-5; 11 bases align to TRBD1. The CDR3 is 14 residues long. V shed 8 bases and J 4 bases; nucleotides not matched to a gene: 9. Germline V gene data show CDR1 as SQVTM and CDR2 as ANQGSEA. CDR3 region: CSSRPGTGGETQYF. DNA of the CDR3: TGCAGCTCCCGTCCCGGGACAGGGGGAGAGACCCAGTACTTC.

About this clonotype itself: A read error may be the cause here, since a much bigger clone is one base away. The CDR3 DNA sequence: TGTGCCACCCTCCAAGAGACCCGGTACTTC. The encoded protein is CATLQETRYF. The V call is TRBV2, the J call TRBJ2-5, with D uncertain. The CDR3 spans 10 residues. Germline values: CDR1 SNHLY, CDR2 FYNNEI. Full variable domain (remainder filled in from reference TRBV2 and TRBJ2-5): EPEVTQTPSHQVTQMGQEVILRCVPISNHLYFYWYRQILGQKVEFLVSFYNNEISEKSEIFDDQFSVERPDGSNFTLKIRSTKLEDSAMYFCATLQETRYFGPGTRLLVL.

This clonotype was seen at least ten times. The chain uses TRBV25-1 and TRBJ2-2, with TRBD2 as a possible D gene (6 bases). Germline CDR1 is MGHDK and CDR2 is SYGVNS. Trimming shortened V by 10 bases and J by 3 bases, and 15 bases separated the two germline ends. There are 14 residues in the CDR3. The CDR3 sequence: CATGVPADTGELFF. The CDR3 DNA reads TGTGCCACGGGGGTTCCTGCCGACACCGGGGAGCTGTTTTTT.

V is TRBV19 and J is TRBJ2-5; D is possibly TRBD2 (6 bases). Trimming took 5 bases from V and 4 from J, leaving 17 bases between them. Germline assignment: CDR1 LNHDA and CDR2 SQIVND (reference sequence). The CDR3 has 15 residues. CDR3 residues: CASSQWRAAGETQYF. In nucleotides, the CDR3 is TGTGCCAGTAGTCAGTGGAGGGCCGCGGGAGAGACCCAGTACTTC.

This clonotype was detected many times. The chain has TRBV29-1 and TRBJ1-2; perhaps TRBD1 as D (6 bases). The germline V gene has CDR1 SQVTM and CDR2 ANQGSEA. V lost 6 bases and J lost 3, with 17 bases in between. The CDR3 is made up of 14 amino acids. The CDR3 coding sequence is TGCAGCGTCCCCCCTGGGGGCAGTGACTATGGCTACACCTTC. Encoded protein: CSVPPGGSDYGYTF.

J is TRBJ1-1 and V is TRBV2, with a tentative D call TRBD1 (5 bases). CDR3 length: 14 residues. Germline CDR1 and CDR2: SNHLY and FYNNEI. V dropped 5 bases and J dropped 4 bases, with 14 bases sitting between them. As DNA, the CDR3 is TGTGCCAGCAGTTTCCACTCCGGGGGCACTGAAGCTTTCTTT. Its protein product is CASSFHSGGTEAFF.

V and J are TRBV29-1 and TRBJ1-5, with 9 bases fitting TRBD1. The germline V gene has CDR1 SQVTM and CDR2 ANQGSEA. The CDR3 totals 14 residues. Trimming cost V 6 bases and J 7 bases; bases outside gene matches: 10. In DNA form, the CDR3 reads TGCAGCGTCGCCGGGACAGGGAACGAGCAGCCCCAGCATTTT. It specifies CSVAGTGNEQPQHF.

This clonotype was counted only a few times. The chain uses TRBV19 and TRBJ2-7; D gene uncertain. Deletions cut 11 bases from V and 0 bases from J, with 14 bases between. The CDR3 sequence is 13 residues long. Germline assignment: CDR1 LNHDA and CDR2 SQIVND (reference sequence). Here the CDR3 DNA reads TGTGCCGCCGCACCCACCTACTCCTACGAGCAGTACTTC. Its protein is CAAAPTYSYEQYF.